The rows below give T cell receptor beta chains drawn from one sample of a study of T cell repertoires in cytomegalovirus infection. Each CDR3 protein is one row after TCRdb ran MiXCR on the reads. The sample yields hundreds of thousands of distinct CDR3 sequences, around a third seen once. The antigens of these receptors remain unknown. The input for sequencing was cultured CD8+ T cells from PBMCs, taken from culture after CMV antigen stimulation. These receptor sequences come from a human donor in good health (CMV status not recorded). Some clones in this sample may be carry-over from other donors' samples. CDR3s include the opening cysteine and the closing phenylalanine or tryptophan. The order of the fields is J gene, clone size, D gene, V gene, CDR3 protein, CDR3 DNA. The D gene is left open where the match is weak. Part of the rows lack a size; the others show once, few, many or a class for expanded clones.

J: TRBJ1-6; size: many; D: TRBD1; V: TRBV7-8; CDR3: CASSYGGQGTRPLHF; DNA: TGTGCCAGCAGCTACGGAGGACAGGGGACGAGGCCCCTCCACTTT
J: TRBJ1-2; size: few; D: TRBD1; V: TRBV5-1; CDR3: CASSLDRGLGGYTF; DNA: TGCGCCAGCAGCTTGGACAGGGGGCTCGGAGGCTACACCTTC
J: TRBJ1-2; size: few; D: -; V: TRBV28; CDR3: CASSAPDRINYGYTF; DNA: TGTGCCAGCAGTGCCCCCGACAGGATTAACTATGGCTACACCTTC
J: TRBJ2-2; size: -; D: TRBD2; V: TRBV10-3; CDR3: CAISDRSPSGGTNTGELFF; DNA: TGTGCCATCAGTGATCGGTCCCCTAGCGGGGGAACGAACACCGGGGAGCTGTTTTTT
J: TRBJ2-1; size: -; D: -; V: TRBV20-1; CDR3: CSAWWDEQFF; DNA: TGCAGTGCTTGGTGGGATGAGCAGTTCTTC
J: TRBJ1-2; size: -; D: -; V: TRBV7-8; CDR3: CASNKGQGYTF; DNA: TGTGCCAGCAACAAAGGGCAGGGCTACACCTTC
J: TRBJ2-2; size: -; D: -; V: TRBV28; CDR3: CASSFLAGRNGELFF; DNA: TGTGCCAGCAGTTTTTTGGCTGGACGTAACGGGGAGCTGTTTTTT
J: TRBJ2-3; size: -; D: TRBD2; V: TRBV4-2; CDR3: CASSLHWASGGASTDTQYF; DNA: TGTGCCAGCAGCCTGCACTGGGCTAGCGGGGGGGCCAGTACAGATACGCAGTATTTT
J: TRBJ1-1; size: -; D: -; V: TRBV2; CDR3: CASKVRGSLNTEAFF; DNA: TGTGCCAGCAAGGTCAGGGGATCCCTGAACACTGAAGCTTTCTTT
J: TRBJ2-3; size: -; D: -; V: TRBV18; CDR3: CASSPLAADTQYF; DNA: TGTGCCAGCTCACCCCTAGCAGCAGATACGCAGTATTTT
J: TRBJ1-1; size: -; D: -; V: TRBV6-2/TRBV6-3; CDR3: CASSSRPLNTEAFF; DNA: TGTGCCAGCAGTTCGAGACCGTTGAACACTGAAGCTTTCTTT
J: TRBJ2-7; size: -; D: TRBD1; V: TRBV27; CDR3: CASGGDRAHEQYF; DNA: TGTGCCAGCGGGGGAGACAGGGCCCACGAGCAGTACTTC
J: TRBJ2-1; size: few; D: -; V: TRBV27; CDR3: CASSLSTVKSQRDEQFF; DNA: TGTGCCAGCAGTTTATCCACAGTTAAGTCCCAACGGGATGAGCAGTTCTTC
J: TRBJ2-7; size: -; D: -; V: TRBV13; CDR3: CASRSERGNSYEQYF; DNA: TGTGCCAGCCGCTCGGAAAGGGGGAATAGCTACGAGCAGTACTTC
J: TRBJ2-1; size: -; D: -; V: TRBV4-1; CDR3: CASSQNRDKSSQFF; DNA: TGCGCCAGCAGCCAAAACCGGGACAAATCGTCTCAGTTCTTC
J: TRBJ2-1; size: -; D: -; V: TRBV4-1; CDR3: CASSPITGYNEQFF; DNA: TGCGCCAGCAGCCCAATTACAGGTTACAATGAGCAGTTCTTC
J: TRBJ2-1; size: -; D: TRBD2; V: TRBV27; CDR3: CASSLTGGINEQFF; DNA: TGTGCCAGCAGTTTAACGGGAGGGATCAATGAGCAGTTCTTC
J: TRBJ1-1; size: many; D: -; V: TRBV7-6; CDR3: CASSLKGRTEAFF; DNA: TGTGCCAGCAGCTTAAAAGGCCGGACTGAAGCTTTCTTT
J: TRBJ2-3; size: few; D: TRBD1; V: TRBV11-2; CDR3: CASSFLGGDDTQYF; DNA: TGTGCCAGCAGCTTCCTAGGGGGCGATGATACGCAGTATTTT
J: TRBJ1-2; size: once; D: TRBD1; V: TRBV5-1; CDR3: CASRPPGQGGYGYTF; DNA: TGCGCCAGCAGACCTCCGGGACAGGGTGGCTATGGCTACACCTTC
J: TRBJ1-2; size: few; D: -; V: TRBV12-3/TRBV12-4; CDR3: CASSLAVPDGYTF; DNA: TGTGCCAGCAGTTTAGCCGTGCCCGATGGCTACACCTTC
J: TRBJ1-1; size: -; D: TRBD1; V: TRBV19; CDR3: CASWDRGHTEAFF; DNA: TGTGCCAGTTGGGACAGGGGGCACACTGAAGCTTTCTTT
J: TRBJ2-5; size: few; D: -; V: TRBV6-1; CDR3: CASSSRGLTRGETQYF; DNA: TGTGCCAGCAGTTCCCGGGGGTTGACGCGAGGAGAGACCCAGTACTTC
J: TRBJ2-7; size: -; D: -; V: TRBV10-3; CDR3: CAISARADDYEQYF; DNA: TGTGCCATCAGTGCCAGGGCCGACGACTACGAGCAGTACTTC
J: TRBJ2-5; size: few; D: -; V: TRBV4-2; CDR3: CASSPTRGRETQYF; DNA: TGTGCCAGCAGCCCTACACGGGGACGGGAGACCCAGTACTTC
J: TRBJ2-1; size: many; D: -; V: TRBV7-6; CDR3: CASSLDGGNEQFF; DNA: TGTGCCAGCAGCTTAGATGGAGGGAATGAGCAGTTCTTC
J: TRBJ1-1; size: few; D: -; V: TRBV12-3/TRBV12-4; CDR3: CASSLASMGNTEAFF; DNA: TGTGCCAGCAGTTTAGCTTCGATGGGGAACACTGAAGCTTTCTTT
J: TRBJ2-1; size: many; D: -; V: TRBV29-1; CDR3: CSVSYNEQFF; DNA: TGCAGCGTTTCTTACAATGAGCAGTTCTTC
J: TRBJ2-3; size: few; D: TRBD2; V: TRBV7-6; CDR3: CASSLGRLAGRPGGTQYF; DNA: TGTGCCAGCAGCTTGGGGAGACTAGCGGGGCGCCCCGGGGGTACGCAGTATTTT
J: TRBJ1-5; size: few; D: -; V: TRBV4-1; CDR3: CASSHETTGPHQPQHF; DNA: TGCGCCAGCAGCCACGAAACTACAGGGCCTCATCAGCCCCAGCATTTT
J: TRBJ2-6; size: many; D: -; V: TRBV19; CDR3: CASSGSYSGANVLTF; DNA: TGTGCCAGTAGTGGGAGCTACTCTGGGGCCAACGTCCTGACTTTC
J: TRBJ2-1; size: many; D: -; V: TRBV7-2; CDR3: CASSLSRTSSYNEQFF; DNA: TGTGCCAGCAGCTTAAGTAGAACGAGCTCCTACAATGAGCAGTTCTTC